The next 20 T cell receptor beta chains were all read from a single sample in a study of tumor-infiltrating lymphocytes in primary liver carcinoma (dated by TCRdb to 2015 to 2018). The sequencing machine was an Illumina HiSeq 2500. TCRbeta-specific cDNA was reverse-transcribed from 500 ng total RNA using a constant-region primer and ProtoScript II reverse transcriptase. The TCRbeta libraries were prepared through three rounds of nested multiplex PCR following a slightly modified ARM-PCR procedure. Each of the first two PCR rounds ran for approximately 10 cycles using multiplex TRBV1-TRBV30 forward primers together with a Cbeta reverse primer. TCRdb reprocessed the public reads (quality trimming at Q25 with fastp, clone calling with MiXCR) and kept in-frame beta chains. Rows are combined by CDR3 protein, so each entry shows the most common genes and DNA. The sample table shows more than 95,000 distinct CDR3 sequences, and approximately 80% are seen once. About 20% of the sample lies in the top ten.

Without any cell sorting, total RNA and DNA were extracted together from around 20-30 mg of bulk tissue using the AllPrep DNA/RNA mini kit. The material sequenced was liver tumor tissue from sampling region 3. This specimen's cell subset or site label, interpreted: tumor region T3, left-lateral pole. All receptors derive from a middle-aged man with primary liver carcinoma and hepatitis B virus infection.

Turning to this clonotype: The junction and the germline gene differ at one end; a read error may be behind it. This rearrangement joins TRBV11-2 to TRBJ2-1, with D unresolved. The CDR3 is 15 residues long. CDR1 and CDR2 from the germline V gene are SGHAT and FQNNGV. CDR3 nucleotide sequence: TGTGTCAGCATACCCGACATGAGCTCCTACAATGAGCAGTTCTTC. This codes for CVSIPDMSSYNEQFF.

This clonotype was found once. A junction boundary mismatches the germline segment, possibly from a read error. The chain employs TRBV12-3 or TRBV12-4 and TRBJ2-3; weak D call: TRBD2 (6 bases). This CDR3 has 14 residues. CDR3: CPSSLWGTPDTQYF. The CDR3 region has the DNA TGTCCCAGCAGTTTGTGGGGGACTCCAGATACGCAGTATTTC.

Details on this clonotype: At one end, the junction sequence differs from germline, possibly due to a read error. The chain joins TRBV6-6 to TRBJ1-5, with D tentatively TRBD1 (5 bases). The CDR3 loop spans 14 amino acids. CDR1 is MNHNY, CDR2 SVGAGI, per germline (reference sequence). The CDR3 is CANIEGNGNQPHHF. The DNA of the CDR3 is TGTGCCAACATAGAGGGGAACGGCAATCAGCCCCATCATTTT.

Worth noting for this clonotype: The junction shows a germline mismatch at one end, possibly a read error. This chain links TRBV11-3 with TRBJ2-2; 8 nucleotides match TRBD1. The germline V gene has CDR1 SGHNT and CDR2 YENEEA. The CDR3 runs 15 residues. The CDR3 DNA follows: TGTGCCAGCAACTTAGCTACAGGGGGCACCGGGGAGCTGTTTTTT. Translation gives CASNLATGGTGELFF.

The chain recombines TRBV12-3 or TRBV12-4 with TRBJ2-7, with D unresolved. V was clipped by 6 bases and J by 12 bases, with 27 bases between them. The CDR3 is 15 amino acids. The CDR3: CASSKFSVGSYEWYF. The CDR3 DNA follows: TGTGCCAGCAGCAAATTTTCGGTAGGCTCTTACGAGTGGTACTTC.

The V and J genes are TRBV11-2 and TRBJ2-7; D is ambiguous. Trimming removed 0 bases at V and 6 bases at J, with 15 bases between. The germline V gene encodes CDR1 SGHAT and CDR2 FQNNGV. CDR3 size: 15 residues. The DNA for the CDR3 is TGTGCCAGCAGCTTAGAAGCTACCGAGAGCCTCGAGCAGTACTTC. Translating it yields CASSLEATESLEQYF. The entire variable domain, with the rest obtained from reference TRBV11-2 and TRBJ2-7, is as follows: EAGVAQSPRYKIIEKRQSVAFWCNPISGHATLYWYQQILGQGPKLLIQFQNNGVVDDSQLPKDRFSAERLKGVDSTLKIQPAKLEDSAVYLCASSLEATESLEQYFGPGTRLTVT.

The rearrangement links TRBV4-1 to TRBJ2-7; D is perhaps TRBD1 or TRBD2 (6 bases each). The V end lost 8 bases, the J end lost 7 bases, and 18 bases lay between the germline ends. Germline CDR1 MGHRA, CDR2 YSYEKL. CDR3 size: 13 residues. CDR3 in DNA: TGCGCCAGCTGCCTAAAGGGGGGTGTTGAGCAGTACTTC. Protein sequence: CASCLKGGVEQYF.

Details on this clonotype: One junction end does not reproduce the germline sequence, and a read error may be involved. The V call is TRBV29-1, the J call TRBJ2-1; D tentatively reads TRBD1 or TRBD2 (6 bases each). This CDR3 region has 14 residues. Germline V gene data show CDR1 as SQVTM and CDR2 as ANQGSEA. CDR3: CSGRGSGSYSEQFF. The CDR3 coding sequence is TGCAGCGGGAGGGGGAGCGGCTCCTACAGTGAGCAGTTCTTC.

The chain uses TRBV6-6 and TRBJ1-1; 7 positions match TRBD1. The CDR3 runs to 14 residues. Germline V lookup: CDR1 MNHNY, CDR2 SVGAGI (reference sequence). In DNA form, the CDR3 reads TGTGTTAGCTCCGGGGACAGTAAGAACACTGAAGCTTTCTTT. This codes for CVSSGDSKNTEAFF.

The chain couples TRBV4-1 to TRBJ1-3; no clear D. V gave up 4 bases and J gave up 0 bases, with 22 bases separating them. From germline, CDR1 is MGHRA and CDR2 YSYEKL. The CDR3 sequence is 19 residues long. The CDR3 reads CASSPYVRVRLLSGNTIYF. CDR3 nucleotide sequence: TGCGCCAGCAGCCCATATGTCCGGGTCAGACTCCTCTCTGGAAACACCATATATTTT.

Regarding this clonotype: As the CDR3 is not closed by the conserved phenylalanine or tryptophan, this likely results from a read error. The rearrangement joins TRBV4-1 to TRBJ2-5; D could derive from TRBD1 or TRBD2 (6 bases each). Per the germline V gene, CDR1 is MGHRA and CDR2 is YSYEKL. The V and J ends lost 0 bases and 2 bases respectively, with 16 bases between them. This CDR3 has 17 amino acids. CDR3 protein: CASSQDHDGGGQETQYS. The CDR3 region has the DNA TGCGCCAGCAGCCAAGACCACGACGGAGGGGGACAAGAGACCCAGTACTCC.

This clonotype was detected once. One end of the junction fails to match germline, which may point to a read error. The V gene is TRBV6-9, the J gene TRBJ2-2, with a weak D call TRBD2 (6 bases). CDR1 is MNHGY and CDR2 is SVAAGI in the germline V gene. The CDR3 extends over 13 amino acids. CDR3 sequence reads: CASARVDTGGLFF. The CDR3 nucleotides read TGTGCCAGTGCCAGGGTGGACACCGGGGGGCTGTTTTTT.

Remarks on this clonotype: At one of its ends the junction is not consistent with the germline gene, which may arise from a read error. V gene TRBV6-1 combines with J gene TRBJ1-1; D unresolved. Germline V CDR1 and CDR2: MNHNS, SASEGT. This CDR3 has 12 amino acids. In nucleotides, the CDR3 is TGTGCCAGCAGTGTGTGGAACACTGAAACTTTCTTT. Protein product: CASSVWNTETFF.

The CDR3 coding sequence is TGTGCCAGCAACCTTTCGGGACAGGGAGACATCGAGCAGTACTTC. This codes for CASNLSGQGDIEQYF. V usage is TRBV6-2 or TRBV6-3 and J usage is TRBJ2-7, with 9 bases aligning to TRBD1. Germline V gene sequence: CDR1 MNHEY, CDR2 SVGEGT. The CDR3 extends over 15 amino acids. V gave up 7 bases and J gave up 6 bases; unmatched junction bases: 13.

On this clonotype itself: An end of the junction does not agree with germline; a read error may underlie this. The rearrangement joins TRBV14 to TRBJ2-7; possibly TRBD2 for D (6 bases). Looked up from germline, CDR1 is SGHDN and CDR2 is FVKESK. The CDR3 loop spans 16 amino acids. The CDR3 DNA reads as TGTTCCAGCAGCCAAGATCGGAGCGGGCTGACCTACGAGCATTACTTC. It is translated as CSSSQDRSGLTYEHYF.

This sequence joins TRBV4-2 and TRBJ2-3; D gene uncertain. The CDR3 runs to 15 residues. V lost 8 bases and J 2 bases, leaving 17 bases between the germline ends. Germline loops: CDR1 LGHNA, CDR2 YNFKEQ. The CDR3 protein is CASASGLPNTDTQYF. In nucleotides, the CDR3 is TGTGCCAGCGCGAGTGGGCTCCCCAACACAGATACGCAGTATTTT.

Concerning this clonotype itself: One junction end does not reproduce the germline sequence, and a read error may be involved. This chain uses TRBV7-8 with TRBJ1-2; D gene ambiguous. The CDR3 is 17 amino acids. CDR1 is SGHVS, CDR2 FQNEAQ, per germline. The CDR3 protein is CASSLASNRIANYGYTF. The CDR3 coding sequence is TGTGCCAGCAGTTTAGCGTCTAATAGGATCGCTAATTATGGCTACACCTTC.

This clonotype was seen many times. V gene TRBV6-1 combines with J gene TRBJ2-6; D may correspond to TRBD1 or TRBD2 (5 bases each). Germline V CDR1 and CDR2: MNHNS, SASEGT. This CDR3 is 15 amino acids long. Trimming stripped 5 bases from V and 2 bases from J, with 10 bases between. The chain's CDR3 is CASSPRGAGANVLTF. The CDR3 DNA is TGTGCCAGCAGTCCCCGAGGGGCTGGGGCCAACGTCCTGACTTTC.

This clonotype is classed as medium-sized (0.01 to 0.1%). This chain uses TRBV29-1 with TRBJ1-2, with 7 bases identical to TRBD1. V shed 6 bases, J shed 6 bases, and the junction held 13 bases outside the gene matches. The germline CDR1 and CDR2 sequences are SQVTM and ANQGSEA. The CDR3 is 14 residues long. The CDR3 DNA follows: TGCAGCGTCCTCCCTGACAGGGACATGAATGGCTACACCTTC. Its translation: CSVLPDRDMNGYTF.

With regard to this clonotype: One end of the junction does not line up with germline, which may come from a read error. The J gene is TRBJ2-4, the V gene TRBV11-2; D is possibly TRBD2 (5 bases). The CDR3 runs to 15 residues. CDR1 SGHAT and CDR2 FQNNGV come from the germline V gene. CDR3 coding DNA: TGTGCCAGAACCACTTCGGAGGTAGCCAAAAACATTCAATACTTC. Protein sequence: CARTTSEVAKNIQYF.